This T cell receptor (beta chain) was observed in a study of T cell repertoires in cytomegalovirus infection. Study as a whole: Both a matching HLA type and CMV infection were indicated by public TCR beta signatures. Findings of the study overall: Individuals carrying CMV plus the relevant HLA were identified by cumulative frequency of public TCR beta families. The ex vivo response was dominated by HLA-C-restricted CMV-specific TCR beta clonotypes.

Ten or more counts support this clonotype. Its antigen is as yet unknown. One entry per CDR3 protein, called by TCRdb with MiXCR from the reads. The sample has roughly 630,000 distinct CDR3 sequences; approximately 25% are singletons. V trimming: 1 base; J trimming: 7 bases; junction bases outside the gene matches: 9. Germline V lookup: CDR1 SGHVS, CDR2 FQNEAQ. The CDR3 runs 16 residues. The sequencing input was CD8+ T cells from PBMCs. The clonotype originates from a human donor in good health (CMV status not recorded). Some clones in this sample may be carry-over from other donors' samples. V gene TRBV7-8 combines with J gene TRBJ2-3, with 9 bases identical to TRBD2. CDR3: CASSLGGGENRNTQYF. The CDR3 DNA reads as TGTGCCAGCAGCTTAGGCGGGGGGGAGAATAGGAATACGCAGTATTTT.